A selection of T cell receptor beta chains follows, all from one sample in a study of blood T cells in healthy people across ages. One entry per CDR3 protein results from TCRdb running MiXCR on the 5' RACE reads. The sample carries 1.5 million to 2 million distinct CDR3 sequences, roughly 49% recorded once. Sequencing was done on a sample of blood. The receptors were sampled from a woman between 35 and 50 years old in good health. The CDR3 runs from the conserved cysteine through the conserved F or W. Fields, in order: D gene, clone size, J gene, V gene, CDR3 DNA, CDR3 protein. D genes are given only for firm matches. The listing skips clone size in some rows; elsewhere it reads once, few, many or a size class.

D: TRBD1; size: -; J: TRBJ1-2; V: TRBV6-1; DNA: TGTGCCAGCAGTCGCCGCGGAAGGGACAGTCCTAACTATGGCTACACCTTC; CDR3: CASSRRGRDSPNYGYTF
D: -; size: -; J: TRBJ2-1; V: TRBV25-1; DNA: TGTGCCAGCAGTGAATATCGGTGGTTCTTC; CDR3: CASSEYRWFF
D: TRBD1; size: -; J: TRBJ2-1; V: TRBV2; DNA: TGTGCCAGCGGACAGGAGTACTACAATGAGCAGTTCTTC; CDR3: CASGQEYYNEQFF
D: TRBD2; size: -; J: TRBJ2-3; V: TRBV28; DNA: TGTGCCAGCAGTGCCCCTAGCGGGGGGATTACGCAGTATTTT; CDR3: CASSAPSGGITQYF
D: -; size: -; J: TRBJ2-7; V: TRBV6-5; DNA: TGTGCCAGCAGTGGAGGGACCGCGGAGGAGCAGTACTTC; CDR3: CASSGGTAEEQYF
D: TRBD1; size: -; J: TRBJ2-3; V: TRBV13; DNA: TGTGCCAGCAGCCCCGACCGTGGGACAGGGCGCACAGATACGCAGTATTTT; CDR3: CASSPDRGTGRTDTQYF
D: TRBD2; size: -; J: TRBJ2-1; V: TRBV4-1; DNA: TGCGCCAGCAGCCAAGAGCCGGCGGGGGGGCACGGTGAGCAGTTCTTC; CDR3: CASSQEPAGGHGEQFF
D: TRBD2; size: -; J: TRBJ2-1; V: TRBV20-1; DNA: TGCAGTGCTAGACCTCCTCTGAGCGGGACGTACAATGAGCAGTTCTTC; CDR3: CSARPPLSGTYNEQFF
D: -; size: -; J: TRBJ2-7; V: TRBV3-1; DNA: TGTGCCAGCAGCCAAGAGGGGGACCAGTACTTC; CDR3: CASSQEGDQYF
D: -; size: few; J: TRBJ2-5; V: TRBV28; DNA: TGTGCCAGCAGTCCCTTCAACAGGGCTCGAGAGCAGTACTTC; CDR3: CASSPFNRAREQYF
D: TRBD1; size: -; J: TRBJ2-7; V: TRBV27; DNA: TGTGCCAGCGGGACAGTCTCTTCCTACGAGCAGTACTTC; CDR3: CASGTVSSYEQYF
D: TRBD1; size: -; J: TRBJ1-4; V: TRBV4-3; DNA: TGCGCCAGCAGCCCTCGAGCTGGTGTTTATCCGGGACAGGGGTCGGGCGATGAAAAACTGTTTTTT; CDR3: CASSPRAGVYPGQGSGDEKLFF
D: TRBD2; size: -; J: TRBJ2-1; V: TRBV6-6; DNA: TGTGCCAGCACCCACGGGCTAGCGGGGGGTTTAGGCAATGAGCAGTTCTTC; CDR3: CASTHGLAGGLGNEQFF
D: TRBD2; size: -; J: TRBJ2-1; V: TRBV20-1; DNA: TGCAGTGCTAGAGATCCGGCGGGGGGGGACAATGAGCAGTTCTTC; CDR3: CSARDPAGGDNEQFF
D: TRBD2; size: -; J: TRBJ2-7; V: TRBV10-2; DNA: TGCGCCAGCAGTGAGTCCCCTAGCGGGGTCTACGAGCAGTACTTC; CDR3: CASSESPSGVYEQYF